The following is a TCR beta chain sequence with its context. What it recognizes is unknown. The germline gives CDR1 SEHNR, CDR2 FQNEAQ (reference sequence). This CDR3 is built from 14 residues. V lost 5 bases and J 2 bases, leaving 13 bases between the germline ends. The sample comes from a study of Ad26.COV2.S vaccination and SARS-CoV-2 variants. Overall study: Ad26.COV2.S was injected intramuscularly once or twice, 56 days apart. Findings and limits, study-wide: The placebo group had lower spike-specific TCR breadth than the vaccine recipients did.

Sample treatment: 19 received Ad26.COV2.S at low or high dose, single or two shots; about 5 received placebo; per-sample allocation not given. The samples date from day 63 after the first vaccine or placebo injection. The donor was a Boston adult aged 18-55 years. Expressing Wuhan-strain SARS-CoV-2 spike, an Ad26 vector served as the vaccine. TCRdb's copy holds only in-frame clones and misses some; the assay was immunoSEQ multiplex PCR. This table has around 320,000 clones, just under 85% appearing once. This receptor was taken from a person between 18 and 59 years old who received the Ad26.COV2.S COVID-19 vaccine or a placebo. Specimen: peripheral blood, collected in a trial of Ad26.COV2.S vaccine versus placebo. The rearrangement joins TRBV7-9 to TRBJ2-7, with no clear D. The CDR3 bases are TGTGCCAGCAGCCAACAGTCCTCCCCCTACGAGCAGTACTTC. The encoded protein is CASSQQSSPYEQYF. Together with reference TRBV7-9 and TRBJ2-7, the CDR3 gives the full variable domain: DTGVSQNPRHKITKRGQNVTFRCDPISEHNRLYWYRQTLGQGPEFLTYFQNEAQLEKSRLLSDRFSAERPKGSFSTLEIQRTEQGDSAMYLCASSQQSSPYEQYFGPGTRLTVT.